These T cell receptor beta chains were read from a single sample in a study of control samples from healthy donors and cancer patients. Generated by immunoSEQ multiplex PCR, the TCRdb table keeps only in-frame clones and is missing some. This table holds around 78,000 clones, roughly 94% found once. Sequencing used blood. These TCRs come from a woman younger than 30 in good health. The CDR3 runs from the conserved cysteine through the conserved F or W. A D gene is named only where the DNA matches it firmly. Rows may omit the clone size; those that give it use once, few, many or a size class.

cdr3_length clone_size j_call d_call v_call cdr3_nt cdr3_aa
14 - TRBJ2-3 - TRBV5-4 TGTGCCAGCAGCTTGGGGGGGCGGGCAGATACGCAGTATTTT CASSLGGRADTQYF
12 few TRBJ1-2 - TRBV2 TGTGCCAGCAGTGACAGGGGTTATGGCTACACCTTC CASSDRGYGYTF
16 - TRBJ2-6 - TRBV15 TGTGCCACCAGCAGAGGGGGGAGCTCTGGGGCCAACGTCCTGACTTTC CATSRGGSSGANVLTF
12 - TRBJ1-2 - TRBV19 TGTGCCAGTACGGCAGGAGCCTATGGCTACACCTTC CASTAGAYGYTF
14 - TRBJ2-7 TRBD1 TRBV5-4 TGTGCCAGCAGCGACCGGGACAGAACCTACGAGCAGTACTTC CASSDRDRTYEQYF
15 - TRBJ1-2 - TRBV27 TGTGCCAGCAGTTCCCTGTCAGGGCGCGTTTCGGGCTACACCTTC CASSSLSGRVSGYTF
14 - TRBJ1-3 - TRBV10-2 TGCGCCAGCCGGGGGGGTGTCGGTGGAAACACCATATATTTT CASRGGVGGNTIYF
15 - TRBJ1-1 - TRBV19 TGTGCCAGTAGCCCCCAGTGGGGGCGCGACACTGAAGCTTTCTTT CASSPQWGRDTEAFF
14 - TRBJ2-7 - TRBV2 TGTGCCAGCAGCTCAGGGTTGAAGGTTTGGGAGCAGTACTTC CASSSGLKVWEQYF
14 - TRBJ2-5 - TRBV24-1 TGTGCCACCAGTCCTCCCGGACGGGCGGAGACCCAGTACTTC CATSPPGRAETQYF
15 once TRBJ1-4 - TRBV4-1 TGCGCCAGCAGCCAAGAGAGCGGAAGGAATGAAAAACTGTTTTTT CASSQESGRNEKLFF
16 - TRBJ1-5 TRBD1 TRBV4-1 TGCGCCAGCAGCCAAGTCCAGACAGGGTTTGATCAGCCCCAGCATTTT CASSQVQTGFDQPQHF
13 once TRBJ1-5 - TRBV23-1 TGCGCCAGCCCCAACTCGGTCTGTCAGCCCCAGCATTTT CASPNSVCQPQHF
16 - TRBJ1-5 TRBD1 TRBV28 TGTGCCAGCAGACCCACCGGGACAGTCATAGGGCAGCCCCAGCATTTT CASRPTGTVIGQPQHF
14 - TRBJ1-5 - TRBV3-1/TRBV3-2 TGTGCCAGCAGCCAAGAAAACGGCCAGGTGCCCCAGCATTTT CASSQENGQVPQHF
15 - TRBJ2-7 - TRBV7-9 TGTGCCAGCAGCTTAGGGGCGCGGCCGGTGTACGAGCAGTACTTC CASSLGARPVYEQYF
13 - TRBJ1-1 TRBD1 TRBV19 TGTGCCTCCGACCCAGGGGGGAACACTGAAGCTTTCTTT CASDPGGNTEAFF
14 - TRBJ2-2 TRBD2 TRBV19 TGTGCCATTAAGGGACTAGCGGACACCGGGGAGCTGTTTTTT CAIKGLADTGELFF
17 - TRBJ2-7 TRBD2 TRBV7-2 TGTGCCAGCAGCTTACCCCAGGGACTAGCGGGAGACTCCGAGCAGTACTTC CASSLPQGLAGDSEQYF
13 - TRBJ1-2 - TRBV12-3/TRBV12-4 TGTGCCAGCAGTTACCTAGACAACTATGGCTACACCTTC CASSYLDNYGYTF